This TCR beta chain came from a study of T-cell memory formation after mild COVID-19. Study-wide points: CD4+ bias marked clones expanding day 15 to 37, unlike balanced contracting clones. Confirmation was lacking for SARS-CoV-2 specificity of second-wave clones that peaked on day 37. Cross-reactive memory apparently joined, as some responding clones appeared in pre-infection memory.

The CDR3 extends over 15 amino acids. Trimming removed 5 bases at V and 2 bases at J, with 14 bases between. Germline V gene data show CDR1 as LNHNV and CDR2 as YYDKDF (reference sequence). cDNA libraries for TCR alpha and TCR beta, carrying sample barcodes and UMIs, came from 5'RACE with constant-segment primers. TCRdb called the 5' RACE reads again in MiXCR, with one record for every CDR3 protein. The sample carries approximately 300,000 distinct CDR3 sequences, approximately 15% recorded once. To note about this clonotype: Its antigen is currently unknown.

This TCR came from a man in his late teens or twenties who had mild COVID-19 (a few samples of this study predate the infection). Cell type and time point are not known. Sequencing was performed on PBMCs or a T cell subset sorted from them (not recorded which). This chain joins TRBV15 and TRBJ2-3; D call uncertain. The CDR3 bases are TGTGCCACCAGCGTATGGGCCTTGGACACAGATACGCAGTATTTT. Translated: CATSVWALDTDTQYF.